A single sample is the source of the 22 T cell receptor beta chains below, sequenced in a study of cytotoxic CD8 clonotypes in ibrutinib-treated CLL. Only in-frame clones appear in the TCRdb table, and some are missing; sequencing was by immunoSEQ multiplex PCR. Found here are under 300,000 clones, about 72% of them singletons; the top ten hold approximately 5.6%. The material was PBMCs, obtained at disease progression, from a patient treated with ibrutinib. Every receptor here comes from a human donor with chronic lymphocytic leukemia.

The chain carries TRBV29-1 and TRBJ2-5; D is unresolved. Germline CDR1 is SQVTM and CDR2 is ANQGSEA. Trimming left V 7 bases short and J 2 bases short, with 11 bases between. The CDR3 totals 12 residues. CDR3 sequence reads: CSGAVGQETQYF. The CDR3 coding sequence is TGCAGCGGGGCGGTAGGACAAGAGACCCAGTACTTC.

This chain joins TRBV11-2 and TRBJ2-5, with D tentatively TRBD2 (5 bases). Between the trimmed V and J ends, which lost 5 bases and 5 bases, there was a span of 12 bases. The CDR3 covers 13 residues. The germline V gene has CDR1 SGHAT and CDR2 FQNNGV. CDR3 DNA: TGTGCCAGCAGCCCCGTCGGGGTGGAGACCCAGTACTTC. It yields the protein CASSPVGVETQYF. The full variable domain, with the rest looked up from reference TRBV11-2 and TRBJ2-5, is EAGVAQSPRYKIIEKRQSVAFWCNPISGHATLYWYQQILGQGPKLLIQFQNNGVVDDSQLPKDRFSAERLKGVDSTLKIQPAKLEDSAVYLCASSPVGVETQYFGPGTRLLVL.

The chain uses TRBV5-6 and TRBJ2-7; 7 nucleotides match TRBD1. CDR1 SGHDT and CDR2 YYEEEE come from the germline V gene. The J segment lost 2 bases and the V segment lost 1 base, leaving 3 bases of the junction unmatched. The CDR3 loop spans 14 amino acids. The CDR3 region is CASSLRDRTYEQYF. The CDR3 DNA is TGTGCCAGCAGCTTGAGGGACAGAACCTACGAGCAGTACTTC.

V gene TRBV15 combines with J gene TRBJ2-7; possibly TRBD1 for D (5 bases). This CDR3 comprises 14 residues. The germline gives CDR1 LNHNV, CDR2 YYDKDF (reference sequence). Trimming shortened V by 4 bases and J by 1 base, and 11 bases separated the two germline ends. CDR3 in DNA: TGTGCCACCAGCACAAGACAGAATTCCTACGAGCAGTACTTC. This sequence encodes CATSTRQNSYEQYF. Based on the CDR3 plus reference TRBV15 and TRBJ2-7, the full variable domain is DAMVIQNPRYQVTQFGKPVTLSCSQTLNHNVMYWYQQKSSQAPKLLFHYYDKDFNNEADTPDNFQSRRPNTSFCFLDIRSPGLGDTAMYLCATSTRQNSYEQYFGPGTRLTVT.

The chain recombines TRBV7-3 with TRBJ2-7, with 7 nucleotides matching TRBD1. Germline-derived CDR1 and CDR2 are SGHTA and FQGTGA. Trimming removed 0 bases from V and 2 bases from J; junction bases left unmatched: 7. The CDR3 loop spans 16 amino acids. CDR3 amino acids: CASSLTPGTDPYEQYF. The CDR3 DNA follows: TGTGCCAGCAGCTTAACCCCCGGGACAGACCCCTACGAGCAGTACTTC.

The V and J genes are TRBV6-4 and TRBJ1-1; TRBD1 matches 7 bases. The ends lost 7 bases at V and 0 bases at J; junction bases unmatched: 5. Germline CDR1 MRHNA, CDR2 SNTAGT. The CDR3 is made up of 14 amino acids. The CDR3 is CASKRTGMNTEAFF. DNA of the CDR3: TGTGCCAGCAAAAGGACAGGAATGAACACTGAAGCTTTCTTT.

This chain uses TRBV6-5 with TRBJ2-7; the match to TRBD1 covers 7 bases. CDR1 is MNHEY and CDR2 is SVGAGI in the germline V gene. There are 12 residues in the CDR3. V shed 6 bases, J shed 6 bases, and the junction held 5 bases outside the gene matches. The CDR3 spells CASRSGQSEQYF. CDR3 in DNA: TGTGCCAGCAGGTCGGGACAGTCCGAGCAGTACTTC.

The chain is built from TRBV6-4 and TRBJ1-1, with TRBD1 identical over 7 bases. CDR3 length: 15 amino acids. V lost 5 bases, J lost 2 bases, and 8 bases stayed unmatched. CDR1 and CDR2 from the germline V gene are MRHNA and SNTAGT. The CDR3 DNA follows: TGTGCCAGCAGTCGGGAAGGGGGCGTTAACACTGAAGCTTTCTTT. Residues: CASSREGGVNTEAFF.

The chain has TRBV27 and TRBJ1-2; 9 bases are shared with TRBD1. This CDR3 is 16 amino acids long. The germline V gene encodes CDR1 MNHEY and CDR2 SMNVEV (reference sequence). The trim removed 3 bases at V and 8 bases at J, leaving 13 bases unmatched. The chain's CDR3 is CASSLLGQGEKRGYTF. CDR3 nucleotide sequence: TGTGCCAGCAGTTTGCTGGGACAGGGAGAAAAGCGCGGCTACACCTTC.

The V gene is TRBV9, the J gene TRBJ2-2, with 13 bases lining up with TRBD2. V lost 4 bases and J lost 6; bases outside the gene matches: 6. This CDR3 has 16 amino acids. The V gene's germline CDR1 is SGDLS and CDR2 YYNGEE. In DNA form, the CDR3 reads TGTGCCAGCAGCATGTGGACTAGCGGGGGCGCCGGGGAGCTGTTTTTT. Translated, it gives CASSMWTSGGAGELFF. Using reference TRBV9 and TRBJ2-2 for the parts outside the CDR3, the full variable domain is DSGVTQTPKHLITATGQRVTLRCSPRSGDLSVYWYQQSLDQGLQFLIQYYNGEERAKGNILERFSAQQFPDLHSELNLSSLELGDSALYFCASSMWTSGGAGELFFGEGSRLTVL.

The V call is TRBV29-1, the J call TRBJ2-3; the D is unclear. V lost 3 bases and J 2 bases, leaving 9 bases between the germline ends. The CDR3 contains 13 residues. Germline CDR1 and CDR2: SQVTM and ANQGSEA. CDR3 protein: CSVDPRTTDTQYF. Here the CDR3 DNA reads TGCAGCGTTGATCCGAGAACCACAGATACGCAGTATTTT.

The chain has TRBV5-8 and TRBJ1-1; D ambiguous. Trimming removed 7 bases at V and 6 bases at J, with 19 bases between. CDR3 length: 14 residues. The germline V gene encodes CDR1 SGHTS and CDR2 YDEGEE. CDR3 protein: CASVGEFERAEAFF. In nucleotides, the CDR3 is TGTGCCAGCGTAGGAGAATTTGAGCGGGCTGAAGCTTTCTTT. Based on the CDR3 plus reference TRBV5-8 and TRBJ1-1, the full variable domain is EAGVTQSPTHLIKTRGQQATLRCSPISGHTSVYWYQQALGLGLQFLLWYDEGEERNRGNFPPRFSGRQFPNYSSELNVNALELEDSALYLCASVGEFERAEAFFGQGTRLTVV.

This clone was seen a single time. The chain recombines TRBV6-5 with TRBJ2-7, with D perhaps TRBD2 (6 bases). Trimming removed 4 bases from V and 5 bases from J, with 15 bases in between. The CDR3 is 14 amino acids. Germline assignment: CDR1 MNHEY and CDR2 SVGAGI. This CDR3 reads CASSSVLGGNEQYF. CDR3 sequence (DNA): TGTGCCAGCAGTTCCGTCCTAGGCGGGAACGAGCAGTACTTC.

In this sample, this clone turned up once. The chain recombines TRBV19 with TRBJ2-7; 10 bases map to TRBD1. Germline loops: CDR1 LNHDA, CDR2 SQIVND (reference sequence). The CDR3 sequence is 15 residues long. V was clipped by 1 base and J by 5 bases; unmatched bases: 5. The CDR3 DNA reads TGTGCCAGTAGTATAGCCGGGACAGGGGTCCACGAGCAGTACTTC. Protein product: CASSIAGTGVHEQYF. Looking up the rest from reference TRBV19 and TRBJ2-7 gives the full variable domain: DGGITQSPKYLFRKEGQNVTLSCEQNLNHDAMYWYRQDPGQGLRLIYYSQIVNDFQKGDIAEGYSVSREKKESFPLTVTSAQKNPTAFYLCASSIAGTGVHEQYFGPGTRLTVT.

The CDR3 sequence: CASSATSGSSYEQYF. In DNA form, the CDR3 reads TGTGCCAGCAGCGCCACTAGCGGGAGCTCCTACGAGCAGTACTTC. The chain carries TRBV9 and TRBJ2-7; 11 bases match TRBD2. The germline V gene has CDR1 SGDLS and CDR2 YYNGEE. J gave up 0 bases and V 3 bases, and 2 bases lay outside the gene matches. The CDR3 spans 15 residues. Complete variable domain (other parts from reference TRBV9 and TRBJ2-7): DSGVTQTPKHLITATGQRVTLRCSPRSGDLSVYWYQQSLDQGLQFLIQYYNGEERAKGNILERFSAQQFPDLHSELNLSSLELGDSALYFCASSATSGSSYEQYFGPGTRLTVT.

The rearrangement joins TRBV5-1 to TRBJ2-6; the D is unclear. The CDR3 has 13 residues. V lost 5 bases, J lost 3 bases, and 6 bases lay in between. CDR1 and CDR2 (germline): SGHRS, YFSETQ. CDR3 nucleotides: TGCGCCAGCAGGGAGATTGGGGCCAACGTCCTGACTTTC. Translation: CASREIGANVLTF.

The chain couples TRBV6-1 to TRBJ2-6; no reliable D call. The ends were cut back, 2 bases at V and 2 bases at J, with 7 bases in the middle. This CDR3 is built from 15 residues. CDR1 and CDR2 from the germline V gene are MNHNS and SASEGT. CDR3 bases: TGTGCCAGCAGTGAATGGGGTGCTGGGGCCAACGTCCTGACTTTC. It encodes CASSEWGAGANVLTF.

This clone was recorded only once. The chain is built from TRBV7-8 and TRBJ2-7; D gene unclear. Between the trimmed V and J ends, which lost 5 bases and 3 bases, there was a span of 11 bases. Germline V gives CDR1 SGHVS, CDR2 FQNEAQ. This CDR3 is built from 13 residues. Here the CDR3 reads CASSLGLNYEQYF. The CDR3 DNA is TGTGCCAGCAGCCTCGGGCTAAACTACGAGCAGTACTTC. Filled out from reference TRBV7-8 and TRBJ2-7, the complete variable domain reads GAGVSQSPRYKVAKRGQDVALRCDPISGHVSLFWYQQALGQGPEFLTYFQNEAQLDKSGLPSDRFFAERPEGSVSTLKIQRTQQEDSAVYLCASSLGLNYEQYFGPGTRLTVT.

The V call is TRBV6-4, the J call TRBJ2-1; no definite D call. Germline lookup yields CDR1 MRHNA and CDR2 SNTAGT. The CDR3 has 15 residues. The V gene lost 6 bases and the J gene lost 6 bases, with 18 bases spanning the gap. CDR3 in DNA: TGTGCCAGCAGCCCCTCGTTGGGCGGTGGCAATGAGCAGTTCTTC. Translating gives CASSPSLGGGNEQFF.

The chain carries TRBV6-6 and TRBJ2-7, with 9 bases matching TRBD1. This CDR3 region has 16 residues. Germline V gives CDR1 MNHNY, CDR2 SVGAGI (reference sequence). V shed 7 bases and J 2 bases; nucleotides not matched to a gene: 12. This chain's CDR3 is CASKPGDRVLPYEQYF. As DNA, the CDR3 is TGTGCCAGCAAACCAGGGGACAGGGTCCTTCCCTACGAGCAGTACTTC.

The rearrangement uses TRBV6-5 and TRBJ1-4; 7 bases are a match to TRBD1. The CDR3 has 14 residues. The germline V gene encodes CDR1 MNHEY and CDR2 SVGAGI. V gave up 6 bases and J gave up 1 base; unmatched junction bases: 2. CDR3: CASRNRGTNEKLFF. CDR3 DNA sequence: TGTGCCAGCAGGAACAGGGGAACTAATGAAAAACTGTTTTTT.

This chain links TRBV7-9 with TRBJ1-1; D is unclear. The CDR3 runs to 13 residues. V shed 4 bases and J shed 5 bases, with 11 bases lying between them. Germline lookup yields CDR1 SEHNR and CDR2 FQNEAQ (reference sequence). CDR3 DNA: TGTGCCAGCAGCTCTACGAAGGTTACTGAAGCTTTCTTT. Translated, it gives CASSSTKVTEAFF. Using reference TRBV7-9 and TRBJ1-1 for the parts outside the CDR3, the full variable domain is DTGVSQNPRHKITKRGQNVTFRCDPISEHNRLYWYRQTLGQGPEFLTYFQNEAQLEKSRLLSDRFSAERPKGSFSTLEIQRTEQGDSAMYLCASSSTKVTEAFFGQGTRLTVV.